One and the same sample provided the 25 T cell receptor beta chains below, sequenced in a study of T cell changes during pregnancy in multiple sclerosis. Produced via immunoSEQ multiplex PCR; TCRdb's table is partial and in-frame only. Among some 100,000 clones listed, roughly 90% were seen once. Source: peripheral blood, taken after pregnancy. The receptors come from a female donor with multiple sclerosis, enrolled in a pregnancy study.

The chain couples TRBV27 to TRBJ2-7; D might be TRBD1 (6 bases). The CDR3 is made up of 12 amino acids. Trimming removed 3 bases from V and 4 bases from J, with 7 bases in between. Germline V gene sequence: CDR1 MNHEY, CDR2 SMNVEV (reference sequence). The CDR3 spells CASSFQGYEQYF. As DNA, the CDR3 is TGTGCCAGCAGTTTTCAGGGGTACGAGCAGTACTTC.

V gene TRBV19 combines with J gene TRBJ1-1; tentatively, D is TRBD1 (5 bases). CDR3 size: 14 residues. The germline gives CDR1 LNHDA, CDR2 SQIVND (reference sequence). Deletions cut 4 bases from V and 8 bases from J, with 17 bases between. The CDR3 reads CASSTPGQGLEAFF. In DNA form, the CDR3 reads TGTGCCAGTAGTACCCCCGGGCAGGGCTTAGAAGCTTTCTTT. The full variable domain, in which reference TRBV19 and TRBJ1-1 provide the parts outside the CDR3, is DGGITQSPKYLFRKEGQNVTLSCEQNLNHDAMYWYRQDPGQGLRLIYYSQIVNDFQKGDIAEGYSVSREKKESFPLTVTSAQKNPTAFYLCASSTPGQGLEAFFGQGTRLTVV.

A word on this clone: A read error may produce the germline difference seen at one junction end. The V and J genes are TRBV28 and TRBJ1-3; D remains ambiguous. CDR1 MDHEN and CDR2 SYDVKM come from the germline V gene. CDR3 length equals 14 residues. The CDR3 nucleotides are TGCGCCAGCAGAAAGGCGGGCTCTGGAAACACCATATATTTT. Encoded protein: CASRKAGSGNTIYF.

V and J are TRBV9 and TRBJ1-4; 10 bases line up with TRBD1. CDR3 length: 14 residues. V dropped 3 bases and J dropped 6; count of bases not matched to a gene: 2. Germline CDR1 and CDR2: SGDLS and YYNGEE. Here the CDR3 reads CASSAGQGDEKLFF. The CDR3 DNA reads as TGTGCCAGCAGCGCCGGACAGGGGGATGAAAAACTGTTTTTT.

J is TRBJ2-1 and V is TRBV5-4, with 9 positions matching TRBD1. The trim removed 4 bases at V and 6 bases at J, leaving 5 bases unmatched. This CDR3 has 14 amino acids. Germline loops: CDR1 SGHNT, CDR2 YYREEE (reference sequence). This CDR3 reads CASSTGTGFNEQFF. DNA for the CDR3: TGTGCCAGCAGCACCGGGACAGGGTTCAATGAGCAGTTCTTC. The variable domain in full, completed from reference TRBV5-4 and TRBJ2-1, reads ETGVTQSPTHLIKTRGQQVTLRCSSQSGHNTVSWYQQALGQGPQFIFQYYREEENGRGNFPPRFSGLQFPNYSSELNVNALELDDSALYLCASSTGTGFNEQFFGPGTRLTVL.

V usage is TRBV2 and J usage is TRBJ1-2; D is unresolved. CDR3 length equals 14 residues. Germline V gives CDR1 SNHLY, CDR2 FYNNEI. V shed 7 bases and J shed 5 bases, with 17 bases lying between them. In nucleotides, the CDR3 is TGTGCCAGCATTCCCTTCAACTACCATTATGGCTACACCTTC. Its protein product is CASIPFNYHYGYTF.

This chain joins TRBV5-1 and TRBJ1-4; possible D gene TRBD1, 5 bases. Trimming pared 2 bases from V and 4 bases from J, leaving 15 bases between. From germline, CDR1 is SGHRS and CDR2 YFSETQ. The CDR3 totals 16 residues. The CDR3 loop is CASSFGRQPDNEKLFF. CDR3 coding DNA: TGCGCCAGCAGCTTTGGGCGACAGCCCGATAATGAAAAACTGTTTTTT. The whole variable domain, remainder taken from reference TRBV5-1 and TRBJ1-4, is KAGVTQTPRYLIKTRGQQVTLSCSPISGHRSVSWYQQTPGQGLQFLFEYFSETQRNKGNFPGRFSGRQFSNSRSEMNVSTLELGDSALYLCASSFGRQPDNEKLFFGSGTQLSVL.

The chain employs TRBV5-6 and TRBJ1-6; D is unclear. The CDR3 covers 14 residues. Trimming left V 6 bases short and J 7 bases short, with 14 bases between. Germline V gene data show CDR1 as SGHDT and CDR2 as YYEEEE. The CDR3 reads CASISLQQNSPLHF. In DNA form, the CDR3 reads TGTGCCAGCATCTCGTTACAGCAAAATTCACCCCTCCACTTT.

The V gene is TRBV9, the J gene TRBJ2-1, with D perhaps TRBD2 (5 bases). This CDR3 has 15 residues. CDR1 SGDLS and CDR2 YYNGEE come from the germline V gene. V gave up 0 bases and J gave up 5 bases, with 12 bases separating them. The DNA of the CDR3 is TGTGCCAGCAGCGTAGAGGTAGCGAACAACAATGAGCAGTTCTTC. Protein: CASSVEVANNNEQFF.

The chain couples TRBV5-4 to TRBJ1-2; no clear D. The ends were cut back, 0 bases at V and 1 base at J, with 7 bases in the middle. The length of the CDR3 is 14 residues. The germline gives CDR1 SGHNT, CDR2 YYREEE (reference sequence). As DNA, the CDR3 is TGTGCCAGCAGCTTGGGCAGTAATAACTATGGCTACACCTTC. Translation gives CASSLGSNNYGYTF.

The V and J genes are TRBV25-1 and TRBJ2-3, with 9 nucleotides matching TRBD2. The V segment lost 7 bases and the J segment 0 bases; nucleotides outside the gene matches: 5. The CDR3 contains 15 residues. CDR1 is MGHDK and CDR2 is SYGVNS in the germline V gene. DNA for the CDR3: TGTGCCAGCACCGGGACTAGCTTAAGCACAGATACGCAGTATTTT. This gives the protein CASTGTSLSTDTQYF.

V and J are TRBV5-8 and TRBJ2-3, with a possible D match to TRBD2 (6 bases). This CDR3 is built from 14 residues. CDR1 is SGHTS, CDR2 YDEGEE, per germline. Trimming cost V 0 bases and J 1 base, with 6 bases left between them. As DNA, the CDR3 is TGTGCCAGCAGCTTGGCTAGCGGCACAGATACGCAGTATTTT. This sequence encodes CASSLASGTDTQYF.

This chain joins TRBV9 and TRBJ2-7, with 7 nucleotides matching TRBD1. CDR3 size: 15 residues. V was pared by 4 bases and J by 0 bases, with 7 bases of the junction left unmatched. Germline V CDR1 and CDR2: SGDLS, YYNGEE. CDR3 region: CASSPQTGSSYEQYF. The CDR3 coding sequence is TGTGCCAGCAGCCCCCAGACAGGGAGCTCCTACGAGCAGTACTTC.

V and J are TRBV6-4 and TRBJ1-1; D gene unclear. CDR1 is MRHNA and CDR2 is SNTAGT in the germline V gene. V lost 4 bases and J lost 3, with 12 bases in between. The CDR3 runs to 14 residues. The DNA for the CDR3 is TGTGCCAGCAGTGCGACATGGGCAGACACTGAAGCTTTCTTT. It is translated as CASSATWADTEAFF.

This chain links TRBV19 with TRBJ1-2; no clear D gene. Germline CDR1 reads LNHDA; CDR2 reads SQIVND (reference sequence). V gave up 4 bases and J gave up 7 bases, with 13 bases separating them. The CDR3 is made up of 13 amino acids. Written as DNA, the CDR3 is TGTGCCAGTAGTACTGCCCCGGGTAGTGGCTACACCTTC. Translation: CASSTAPGSGYTF.

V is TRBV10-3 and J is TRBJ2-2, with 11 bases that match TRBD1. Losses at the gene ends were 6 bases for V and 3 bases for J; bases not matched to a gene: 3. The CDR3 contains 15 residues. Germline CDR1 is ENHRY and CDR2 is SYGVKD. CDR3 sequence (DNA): TGTGCCATCAGAGGACAGGGGGCGGACACCGGGGAGCTGTTTTTT. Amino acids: CAIRGQGADTGELFF.

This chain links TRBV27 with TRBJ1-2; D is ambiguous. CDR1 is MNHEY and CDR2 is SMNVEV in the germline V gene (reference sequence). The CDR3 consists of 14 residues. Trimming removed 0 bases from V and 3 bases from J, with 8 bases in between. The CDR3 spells CASSLSSSDYGYTF. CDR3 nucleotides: TGTGCCAGCAGTTTATCTAGCTCCGACTATGGCTACACCTTC.

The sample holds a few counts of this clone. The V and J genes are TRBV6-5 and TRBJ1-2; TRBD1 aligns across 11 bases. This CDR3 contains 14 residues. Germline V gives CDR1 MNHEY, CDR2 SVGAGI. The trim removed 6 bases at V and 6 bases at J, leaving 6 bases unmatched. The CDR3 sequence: CASSRGQGVNGYTF. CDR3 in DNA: TGTGCCAGCAGCAGGGGACAGGGGGTTAATGGCTACACCTTC.

The chain's CDR3 is CASSQRAEGVYGYTF. The CDR3 nucleotides are TGTGCCAGCAGCCAGCGGGCAGAGGGAGTCTATGGCTACACCTTC. The chain carries TRBV7-9 and TRBJ1-2; D is ambiguous. The CDR3 sequence is 15 residues long. V lost 5 bases to trimming and J lost 4 bases, with 17 bases between them. Germline assignment: CDR1 SEHNR and CDR2 FQNEAQ (reference sequence).

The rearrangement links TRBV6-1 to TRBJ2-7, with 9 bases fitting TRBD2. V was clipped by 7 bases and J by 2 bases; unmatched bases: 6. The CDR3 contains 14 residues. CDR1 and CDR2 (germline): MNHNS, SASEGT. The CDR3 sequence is CASIQVAGAYEQYF. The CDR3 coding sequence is TGTGCCAGCATTCAAGTAGCGGGGGCCTACGAGCAGTACTTC.

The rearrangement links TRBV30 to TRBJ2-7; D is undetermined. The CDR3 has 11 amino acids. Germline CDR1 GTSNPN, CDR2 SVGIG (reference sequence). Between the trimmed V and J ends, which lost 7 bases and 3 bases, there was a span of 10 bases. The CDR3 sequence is CASSHGYEQYF. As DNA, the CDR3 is TGTGCCTCCTCCCACGGCTACGAGCAGTACTTC.

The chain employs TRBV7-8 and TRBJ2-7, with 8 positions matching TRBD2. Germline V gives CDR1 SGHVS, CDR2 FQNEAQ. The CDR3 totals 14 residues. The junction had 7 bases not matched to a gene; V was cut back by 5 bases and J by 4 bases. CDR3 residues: CASSPRGGRYEQYF. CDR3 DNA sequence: TGTGCCAGCAGCCCCCGGGGGGGGAGGTACGAGCAGTACTTC.

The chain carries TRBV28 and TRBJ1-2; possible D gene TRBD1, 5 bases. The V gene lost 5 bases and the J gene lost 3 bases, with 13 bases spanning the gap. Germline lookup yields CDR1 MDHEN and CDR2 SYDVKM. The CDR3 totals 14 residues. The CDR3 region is CASSPGRGDYGYTF. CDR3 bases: TGTGCCAGCAGTCCAGGGCGCGGCGACTATGGCTACACCTTC.

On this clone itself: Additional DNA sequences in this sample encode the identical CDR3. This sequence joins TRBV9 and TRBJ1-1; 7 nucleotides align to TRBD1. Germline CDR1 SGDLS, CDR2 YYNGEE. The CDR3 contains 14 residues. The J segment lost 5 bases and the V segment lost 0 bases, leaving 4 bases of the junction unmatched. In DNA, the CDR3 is TGTGCCAGCAGCGTAGGACAGGGTGGGACTGAAGCTTTCTTT. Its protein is CASSVGQGGTEAFF. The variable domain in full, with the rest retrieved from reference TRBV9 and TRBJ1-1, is DSGVTQTPKHLITATGQRVTLRCSPRSGDLSVYWYQQSLDQGLQFLIQYYNGEERAKGNILERFSAQQFPDLHSELNLSSLELGDSALYFCASSVGQGGTEAFFGQGTRLTVV.

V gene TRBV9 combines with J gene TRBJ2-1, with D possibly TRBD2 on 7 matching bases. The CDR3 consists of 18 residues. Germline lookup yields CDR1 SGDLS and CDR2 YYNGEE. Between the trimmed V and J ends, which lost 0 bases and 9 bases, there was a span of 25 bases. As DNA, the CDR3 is TGTGCCAGCAGCGTAGTTCAGGGGATGACGGGGGGCGGGGGTGAGCAGTTCTTC. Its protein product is CASSVVQGMTGGGGEQFF.